The T cell receptor beta chain under discussion was sequenced for a study of blood T cells in healthy people across ages. A second PCR, run for roughly 7 to 11 cycles, used a sample-barcoded 5' primer plus a J-beta primer mix. All samples yielded 2.5 million or more CDR3-containing paired-end reads. MiXCR was run by TCRdb on the 5' RACE reads, yielding one entry per CDR3 protein. Of around 620,000 distinct CDR3 sequences listed, 27% are singletons. Study-wide findings and caveats: Among T cells, TCR beta diversity per million cells dropped roughly linearly as age rose. What prevented conclusive comparison of naive and antigen-experienced cells was that PBMCs were unsorted. There were more naive CD4+ cells and higher diversity in long-lived donors than in aged donors.

Germline CDR1 is MNHEY and CDR2 is SMNVEV (reference sequence). There are 15 residues in the CDR3. V shed 8 bases and J shed 4 bases, with 17 bases lying between them. As concerns this clonotype: Antigen: not known.

This TCR derives from an older woman in good health. Sequences were obtained from blood. V gene TRBV27 combines with J gene TRBJ2-2, with D perhaps TRBD1 or TRBD2 (5 bases each). The DNA of the CDR3 is TGTGCCAGCTCCCGGCTGACGGGGCCCACCGGGGAGCTGTTTTTT. This translates into CASSRLTGPTGELFF.